Each of the 15 T cell receptor beta chains below was sequenced from the same sample in a study of early T cells in non-severe SARS-CoV-2 infection. TCRdb reanalysed the 5' RACE reads using MiXCR and keeps one entry per CDR3 protein. Of 55,000 to 75,000 distinct CDR3 sequences listed, less than 15% are singletons. Sequencing input: whole blood. The receptor source for this set is an adult who was a healthcare worker with PCR-confirmed SARS-CoV-2 infection or an uninfected control (not recorded which).

This clonotype has at least ten counts. The V gene is TRBV7-8, the J gene TRBJ1-1, with 10 bases lining up with TRBD1. From germline, CDR1 is SGHVS and CDR2 FQNEAQ. The CDR3 has 13 residues. The V segment lost 5 bases and the J segment 5 bases; nucleotides outside the gene matches: 2. This CDR3 reads CASSRDRGTEAFF. The CDR3 region has the DNA TGTGCCAGCAGCCGGGACAGGGGTACTGAAGCTTTCTTT.

There are a few counts of this clonotype. The V and J genes are TRBV29-1 and TRBJ1-2; no clear D gene. The CDR3 has 10 amino acids. CDR1 SQVTM and CDR2 ANQGSEA come from the germline V gene. The ends were cut back, 0 bases at V and 11 bases at J, with 7 bases in the middle. CDR3 nucleotide sequence: TGCAGCGTTGAAGAAGGTGGGTACACCTTC. As protein: CSVEEGGYTF.

The chain employs TRBV11-2 and TRBJ2-5, with TRBD1 identical over 8 bases. The V segment lost 3 bases and the J segment 0 bases; nucleotides outside the gene matches: 9. The germline CDR1 and CDR2 sequences are SGHAT and FQNNGV. The CDR3 loop spans 17 amino acids. The CDR3 DNA is TGTGCCAGCAGCTTGGGACCGGGACAGGCGTACCAAGAGACCCAGTACTTC. Translated, it gives CASSLGPGQAYQETQYF.

Ten or more counts support this clonotype. The chain couples TRBV10-3 to TRBJ2-3; 10 bases map to TRBD2. With V trimmed by 8 bases and J by 1 base, 3 bases remained unmatched. CDR1 and CDR2 (germline): ENHRY, SYGVKD. The CDR3 covers 14 residues. CDR3 protein: CAIRSGGGTDTQYF. The CDR3 nucleotides are TGTGCCATCCGAAGCGGGGGGGGCACAGATACGCAGTATTTT.

The sample holds a few counts of this clonotype. The chain carries TRBV12-3 or TRBV12-4 and TRBJ1-5; D is possibly TRBD1 (6 bases). There are 13 residues in the CDR3. The ends were cut back, 10 bases at V and 5 bases at J, with 15 bases in the middle. CDR3 sequence reads: CATSYREDQPQHF. The CDR3 DNA follows: TGTGCCACCTCCTACAGGGAAGATCAGCCCCAGCATTTT.

This clonotype was observed at least ten times. V and J are TRBV5-6 and TRBJ2-7; unclear D gene. The germline CDR1 and CDR2 sequences are SGHDT and YYEEEE. CDR3 size: 13 residues. V lost 4 bases and J lost 2, with 10 bases in between. Here the CDR3 DNA reads TGTGCCAGCAGCCCCCGGTCCCCCTACGAGCAGTACTTC. As protein: CASSPRSPYEQYF.

This clonotype was detected ten times or more. The CDR3 region has the DNA TGTGCCAGCAGCTTGGACAGGGTGGGAGGAAACACCATATATTTT. This codes for CASSLDRVGGNTIYF. V usage is TRBV5-4 and J usage is TRBJ1-3; D may be TRBD1 (6 bases). This CDR3 region has 15 residues. Trimming left V 0 bases short and J 4 bases short, with 11 bases between. Germline CDR1 is SGHNT and CDR2 is YYREEE (reference sequence).

J is TRBJ1-1 and V is TRBV12-3 or TRBV12-4; 9 nucleotides agree with TRBD1. The CDR3 is made up of 12 amino acids. Trimming cost V 4 bases and J 12 bases; bases outside gene matches: 6. In DNA, the CDR3 is TGTGCCAGCAGTTCCCGGGACAGGGCACCTTTCTTT. Residues: CASSSRDRAPFF.

The chain combines TRBV7-9 with TRBJ1-2; no clear D. From germline, CDR1 is SEHNR and CDR2 FQNEAQ (reference sequence). The length of the CDR3 is 12 residues. V lost 5 bases and J 8 bases, leaving 12 bases between the germline ends. The CDR3: CASSPGRNGYTF. The CDR3 DNA is TGTGCCAGCAGCCCAGGACGGAACGGCTACACCTTC.

There are many counts of this clonotype. The V call is TRBV12-3 or TRBV12-4, the J call TRBJ2-2; 7 bases are a match to TRBD1. The CDR3 consists of 20 residues. Trimming cost V 8 bases and J 0 bases; bases outside gene matches: 21. This chain's CDR3 is CASGGRGPRWQGANTGELFF. CDR3 in DNA: TGTGCCAGCGGGGGAAGAGGACCTCGGTGGCAGGGGGCGAACACCGGGGAGCTGTTTTTT.

Ten or more counts support this clonotype. The chain has TRBV6-6 and TRBJ2-6; 8 bases match TRBD1. Unmatched junction bases numbered 7, after V lost 6 bases and J lost 0 bases. CDR3 length: 17 amino acids. Germline CDR1 and CDR2: MNHNY and SVGAGI (reference sequence). The CDR3 DNA sequence: TGTGCCAGCAGACGGACAGGGACCCTCTCTGGGGCCAACGTCCTGACTTTC. It yields the protein CASRRTGTLSGANVLTF.

The rearrangement uses TRBV2 and TRBJ1-2; no clear D gene. The CDR3 is 14 amino acids. The germline V gene has CDR1 SNHLY and CDR2 FYNNEI. V lost 4 bases, J lost 6 bases, and 15 bases lay in between. The CDR3 is CASSVGVRGNGYTF. As DNA, the CDR3 is TGTGCCAGCAGTGTTGGGGTCCGGGGTAATGGCTACACCTTC.

This chain joins TRBV4-1 and TRBJ2-3; TRBD2 matches 10 bases. Unmatched junction bases numbered 5, after V lost 3 bases and J lost 5 bases. CDR3 length equals 15 residues. Germline CDR1 reads MGHRA; CDR2 reads YSYEKL. The CDR3 nucleotides read TGCGCCAGCAGCCAGGGTGCTAGCGGGGGAGATACGCAGTATTTT. Translating it yields CASSQGASGGDTQYF.

This clonotype was seen repeatedly, ten times or more. V usage is TRBV6-1 and J usage is TRBJ1-1, with TRBD1 identical over 7 bases. The CDR3 contains 13 residues. Germline loops: CDR1 MNHNS, CDR2 SASEGT. Trimming took 5 bases from V and 4 from J; bases not matched to a gene: 4. This CDR3 reads CASSYDRATEAFF. The CDR3 region has the DNA TGTGCCAGCAGTTACGACAGGGCCACTGAAGCTTTCTTT.

This clonotype was picked up a small number of times. V usage is TRBV7-2 and J usage is TRBJ2-3; D is unresolved. Germline assignment: CDR1 SGHTA and CDR2 FQGNSA. CDR3 size: 13 residues. V lost 3 bases and J 4 bases, leaving 8 bases between the germline ends. CDR3 in amino acids: CASSLEWADTQYF. The CDR3 coding sequence is TGTGCCAGCAGCTTGGAGTGGGCAGATACGCAGTATTTT.